Shown below are 24 T cell receptor beta chains from a single sample sequenced in a study of T cell responses to AZD1222 COVID-19 vaccine. Data came from immunoSEQ multiplex PCR; TCRdb stores just in-frame clones and leaves some out. The sample holds 150,000 to 250,000 clones, about nine tenths seen once. The input for sequencing was peripheral blood, taken 28 days after the second AZD1222 dose. These receptors came from an adult who received the AZD1222 COVID-19 vaccine.

This sequence joins TRBV27 and TRBJ2-1; 10 bases match TRBD1. J gave up 9 bases and V 7 bases, and 6 bases lay outside the gene matches. Germline values: CDR1 MNHEY, CDR2 SMNVEV (reference sequence). The CDR3 runs 13 residues. The CDR3 spells CASKGQGFIEQFF. The CDR3 region has the DNA TGTGCCAGCAAGGGACAGGGGTTTATTGAGCAGTTCTTC.

V and J are TRBV12-3 or TRBV12-4 and TRBJ2-5; D ambiguous. V shed 2 bases and J shed 5 bases, with 9 bases lying between them. The CDR3 consists of 13 residues. DNA for the CDR3: TGTGCCAGCAGTTTATACCCCTGGGAGACCCAGTACTTC. Protein: CASSLYPWETQYF.

The rearrangement joins TRBV28 to TRBJ1-4; 10 bases are shared with TRBD1. There are 17 residues in the CDR3. CDR1 MDHEN and CDR2 SYDVKM come from the germline V gene. V was pared by 2 bases and J by 4 bases, with 7 bases of the junction left unmatched. CDR3 loop: CASSLPGQGNGNEKLFF. The CDR3 region has the DNA TGTGCCAGCAGTTTACCGGGACAGGGGAATGGTAATGAAAAACTGTTTTTT.

The rearrangement joins TRBV2 to TRBJ2-3; possible D gene TRBD2, 5 bases. Germline V CDR1 and CDR2: SNHLY, FYNNEI. The CDR3 is 14 residues long. V was clipped by 3 bases and J by 0 bases, with 7 bases between them. The CDR3 nucleotides are TGTGCCAGCAGTGAGACTACTAGCACAGATACGCAGTATTTT. Translating it yields CASSETTSTDTQYF.

V is TRBV19 and J is TRBJ1-5; 8 bases are shared with TRBD1. The V gene's germline CDR1 is LNHDA and CDR2 SQIVND (reference sequence). The CDR3 has 15 amino acids. V gave up 3 bases and J gave up 2 bases; unmatched junction bases: 3. The CDR3 bases are TGTGCCAGTAGTATCGACAGGGGAGGCAATCAGCCCCAGCATTTT. Its translation is CASSIDRGGNQPQHF.

This clone was observed once. V gene TRBV4-3 combines with J gene TRBJ2-1, with 10 bases lining up with TRBD2. The germline CDR1 and CDR2 sequences are LGHNA and YSLEER. The CDR3 spans 19 residues. V dropped 0 bases and J dropped 6; count of bases not matched to a gene: 14. For the CDR3, the DNA is TGCGCCAGCAGCCAAGATCGGGGAGCAGGGACTAGCGTGGTCAATGAGCAGTTCTTC. It specifies CASSQDRGAGTSVVNEQFF.

This CDR3 reads CASTAEVNQPQHF. The CDR3 DNA sequence: TGTGCCAGCACCGCGGAGGTGAATCAGCCCCAGCATTTT. This chain connects TRBV12-3 or TRBV12-4 to TRBJ1-5; D uncertain. There are 13 residues in the CDR3. The V end was cut by 7 bases, the J end by 4 bases, with 11 bases between.

V gene TRBV7-6 combines with J gene TRBJ2-7; the match to TRBD1 covers 10 bases. The germline V gene has CDR1 SGHVS and CDR2 FNYEAQ. V lost 7 bases, J lost 7 bases, and 7 bases stayed unmatched. The CDR3 sequence is 13 residues long. The CDR3 sequence is CASTRQGAGEQYF. The CDR3 DNA reads as TGTGCCAGCACCCGACAGGGGGCAGGTGAGCAGTACTTC. The full variable domain, rest sourced from reference TRBV7-6 and TRBJ2-7, is GAGVSQSPRYKVTKRGQDVALRCDPISGHVSLYWYRQALGQGPEFLTYFNYEAQQDKSGLPNDRFSAERPEGSISTLTIQRTEQRDSAMYRCASTRQGAGEQYFGPGTRLTVT.

This chain connects TRBV4-2 to TRBJ2-7; D not resolved. V was trimmed by 0 bases and J by 3 bases, leaving 6 bases between them. This CDR3 comprises 13 residues. Looked up from germline, CDR1 is LGHNA and CDR2 is YNFKEQ. The CDR3 sequence: CASSQELNYEQYF. CDR3 DNA: TGTGCCAGCAGCCAAGAACTGAACTACGAGCAGTACTTC.

This chain joins TRBV7-3 and TRBJ1-2; the D gene is possibly TRBD1 (5 bases). V was cut by 5 bases and J by 5 bases, with 24 bases left in between. Germline-derived CDR1 and CDR2 are SGHTA and FQGTGA. CDR3 length equals 17 residues. CDR3 sequence: CASSPPSEERGKYGYTF. In nucleotides, the CDR3 is TGTGCCAGCAGCCCACCCTCTGAGGAGAGGGGTAAATATGGCTACACCTTC.

The V gene is TRBV5-8, the J gene TRBJ1-2; D is ambiguous. In germline, CDR1 is SGHTS, CDR2 YDEGEE. The CDR3 runs to 13 residues. Trimming stripped 7 bases from V and 0 bases from J, with 10 bases between. The CDR3 region is CASLNAANYGYTF. CDR3 in DNA: TGTGCCAGCCTCAATGCGGCTAACTATGGCTACACCTTC.

The V call is TRBV7-2, the J call TRBJ2-1; TRBD2 agrees at 8 bases. Per the germline V gene, CDR1 is SGHTA and CDR2 is FQGNSA. V shed 4 bases and J 8 bases; nucleotides not matched to a gene: 10. The CDR3 runs 15 residues. The CDR3, as DNA: TGTGCCAGCAGCTCTACGGGAGGGCCGGGATATGAGCAGTTCTTC. It specifies CASSSTGGPGYEQFF.

The chain combines TRBV6-5 with TRBJ1-6; D gene unclear. The CDR3 spans 15 residues. The germline gives CDR1 MNHEY, CDR2 SVGAGI. The V gene lost 1 base and the J gene lost 10 bases, with 14 bases spanning the gap. DNA of the CDR3: TGTGCCAGCAGTTACTTCGAGGGAGTAGGCTCACCCCTCCACTTT. Its protein product is CASSYFEGVGSPLHF.

The table lists this clone with a count of one. V and J are TRBV28 and TRBJ1-2; D perhaps matches TRBD1 (6 bases). The V end lost 8 bases, the J end lost 3 bases, and 16 bases lay between the germline ends. The CDR3 totals 14 residues. Germline V gene data show CDR1 as MDHEN and CDR2 as SYDVKM. The CDR3 DNA follows: TGTGCCAGCGGCATCCGCGGGACATACTATGGCTACACCTTC. Translation gives CASGIRGTYYGYTF.

J is TRBJ2-7 and V is TRBV5-1, with 8 bases lining up with TRBD2. With V trimmed by 4 bases and J by 3 bases, 6 bases remained unmatched. The CDR3 spans 14 residues. CDR1 is SGHRS and CDR2 is YFSETQ in the germline V gene. This CDR3 reads CASSASGLVYEQYF. CDR3 bases: TGCGCCAGCAGCGCGTCGGGACTAGTCTACGAGCAGTACTTC.

This clone was found once. This chain links TRBV4-3 with TRBJ1-5; D is possibly TRBD1 (5 bases). Per the germline V gene, CDR1 is LGHNA and CDR2 is YSLEER. V lost 3 bases to trimming and J lost 2 bases, with 11 bases between them. The CDR3 sequence is 15 residues long. CDR3 loop: CASSQGRDGNQPQHF. The CDR3 nucleotides are TGCGCCAGCAGCCAGGGGAGGGACGGCAATCAGCCCCAGCATTTT.

The chain couples TRBV18 to TRBJ2-5; 10 bases are shared with TRBD2. CDR1 and CDR2 from the germline V gene are KGHSH and LQKENI. The ends lost 3 bases at V and 2 bases at J; junction bases unmatched: 6. The CDR3 extends over 16 amino acids. This CDR3 reads CASSPGGLADQETQYF. In DNA, the CDR3 is TGTGCCAGCTCACCGGGAGGACTAGCGGATCAAGAGACCCAGTACTTC. Filled out from reference TRBV18 and TRBJ2-5, the complete variable domain reads NAGVMQNPRHLVRRRGQEARLRCSPMKGHSHVYWYRQLPEEGLKFMVYLQKENIIDESGMPKERFSAEFPKEGPSILRIQQVVRGDSAAYFCASSPGGLADQETQYFGPGTRLLVL.

Notes on this clone: Other nucleotide sequences from this sample produce the same CDR3. The V call is TRBV9, the J call TRBJ2-1, with a tentative D call TRBD2 (5 bases). The CDR3 loop spans 16 amino acids. Germline V CDR1 and CDR2: SGDLS, YYNGEE. V gave up 0 bases and J gave up 0 bases, with 10 bases separating them. The CDR3 sequence is CASSVVGSSSYNEQFF. DNA of the CDR3: TGTGCCAGCAGCGTAGTAGGGAGTAGCTCCTACAATGAGCAGTTCTTC.

V is TRBV11-1 and J is TRBJ1-1; the D is unclear. This CDR3 contains 14 residues. Germline values: CDR1 SGHAT, CDR2 FQDESV (reference sequence). Trimming pared 4 bases from V and 0 bases from J, leaving 9 bases between. The CDR3 is CASSSYSLNTEAFF. The CDR3 coding sequence is TGTGCCAGCAGCTCGTACTCCCTGAACACTGAAGCTTTCTTT.

This clone has only one observation. The V and J genes are TRBV7-9 and TRBJ1-3; a weak D match, TRBD1 (5 bases). The germline CDR1 and CDR2 sequences are SEHNR and FQNEAQ (reference sequence). The CDR3 spans 13 residues. V was cut by 8 bases and J by 3 bases, with 11 bases left in between. CDR3 sequence: CASQGDSGNTIYF. The CDR3 nucleotides read TGTGCCAGCCAAGGCGACAGTGGAAACACCATATATTTT.

J is TRBJ2-7 and V is TRBV28; a possible D gene is TRBD2 (7 bases). There are 14 residues in the CDR3. Germline V lookup: CDR1 MDHEN, CDR2 SYDVKM. V was cut by 4 bases and J by 13 bases, with 23 bases left in between. The CDR3 nucleotides read TGTGCCAGCAGTTCCCTCGAGGGGGGCGGGAGTATCTACTTC. This gives the protein CASSSLEGGGSIYF.

This chain links TRBV7-2 with TRBJ1-1, with 8 bases fitting TRBD1. With V trimmed by 3 bases and J by 6 bases, 6 bases remained unmatched. CDR3 length: 14 amino acids. From germline, CDR1 is SGHTA and CDR2 FQGNSA. As DNA, the CDR3 is TGTGCCAGCAGCTTGCAATCGGACAGGGCTGAAGCTTTCTTT. It translates to CASSLQSDRAEAFF.

The rearrangement links TRBV5-1 to TRBJ2-7, with no clear D. This CDR3 spans 15 amino acids. Looked up from germline, CDR1 is SGHRS and CDR2 is YFSETQ. V lost 0 bases to trimming and J lost 3 bases, with 13 bases between them. CDR3 in DNA: TGCGCCAGCAGCTTGGGGCTAGTAATGGTCTACGAGCAGTACTTC. Protein: CASSLGLVMVYEQYF. Looking up the rest from reference TRBV5-1 and TRBJ2-7 gives the full variable domain: KAGVTQTPRYLIKTRGQQVTLSCSPISGHRSVSWYQQTPGQGLQFLFEYFSETQRNKGNFPGRFSGRQFSNSRSEMNVSTLELGDSALYLCASSLGLVMVYEQYFGPGTRLTVT.

The chain couples TRBV19 to TRBJ1-2; possibly TRBD1 for D (5 bases). This CDR3 has 14 residues. With 5 bases removed from V and 7 bases from J, the gap between germline ends came to 17 bases. Germline CDR1 reads LNHDA; CDR2 reads SQIVND (reference sequence). CDR3 loop: CASSPGTDPIGYTF. The DNA for the CDR3 is TGTGCCAGTAGTCCCGGGACGGATCCTATTGGCTACACCTTC.